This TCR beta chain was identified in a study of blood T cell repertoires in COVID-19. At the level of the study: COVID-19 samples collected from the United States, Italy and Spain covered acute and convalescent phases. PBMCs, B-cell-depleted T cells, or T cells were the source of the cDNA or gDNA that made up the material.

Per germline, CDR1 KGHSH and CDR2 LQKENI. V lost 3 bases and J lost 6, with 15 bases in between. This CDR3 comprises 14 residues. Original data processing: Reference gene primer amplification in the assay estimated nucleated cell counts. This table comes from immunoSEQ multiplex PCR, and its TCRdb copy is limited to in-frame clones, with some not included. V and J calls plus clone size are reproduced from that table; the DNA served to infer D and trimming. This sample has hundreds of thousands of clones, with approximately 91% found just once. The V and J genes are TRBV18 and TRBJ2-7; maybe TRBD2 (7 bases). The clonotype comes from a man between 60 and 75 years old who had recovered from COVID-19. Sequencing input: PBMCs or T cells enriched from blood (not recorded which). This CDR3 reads CASSPGPGGSEQYF. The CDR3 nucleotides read TGTGCCAGCTCACCGGGACCGGGGGGCTCCGAGCAGTACTTC.